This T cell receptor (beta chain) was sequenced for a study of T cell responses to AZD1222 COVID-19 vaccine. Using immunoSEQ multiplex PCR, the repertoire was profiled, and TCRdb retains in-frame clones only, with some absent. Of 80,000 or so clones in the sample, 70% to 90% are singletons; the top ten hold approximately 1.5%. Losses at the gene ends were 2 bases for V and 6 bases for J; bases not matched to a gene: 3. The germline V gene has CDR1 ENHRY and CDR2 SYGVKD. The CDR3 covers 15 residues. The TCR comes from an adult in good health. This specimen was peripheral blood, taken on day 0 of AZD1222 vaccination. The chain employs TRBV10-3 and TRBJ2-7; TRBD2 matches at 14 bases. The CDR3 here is CAISEGTSGSLEQYF. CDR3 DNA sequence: TGTGCCATCAGTGAGGGGACTAGCGGGAGTCTCGAGCAGTACTTC.